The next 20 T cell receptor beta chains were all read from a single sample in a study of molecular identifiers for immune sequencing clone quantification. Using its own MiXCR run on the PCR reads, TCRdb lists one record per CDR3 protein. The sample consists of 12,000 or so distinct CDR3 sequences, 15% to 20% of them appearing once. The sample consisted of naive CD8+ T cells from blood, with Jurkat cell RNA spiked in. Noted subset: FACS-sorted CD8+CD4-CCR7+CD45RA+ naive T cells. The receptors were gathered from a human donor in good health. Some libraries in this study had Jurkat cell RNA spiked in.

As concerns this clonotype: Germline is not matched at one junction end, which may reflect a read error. CDR3 region: CASSSLAGETDTQYF. The CDR3 nucleotides read TGCGCCAGCAGCTCCCTCGCAGGGGAAACAGATACGCAGTATTTT. This chain uses TRBV9 with TRBJ2-3; the D gene is possibly TRBD1 (6 bases). Germline V gene lookup returns CDR1 SGDLS and CDR2 YYNGEE. The CDR3 sequence is 15 residues long.

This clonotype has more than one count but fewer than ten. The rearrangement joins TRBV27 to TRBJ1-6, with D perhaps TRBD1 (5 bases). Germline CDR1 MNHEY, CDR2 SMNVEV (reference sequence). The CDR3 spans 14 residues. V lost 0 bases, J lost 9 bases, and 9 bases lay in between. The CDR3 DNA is TGTGCCAGCAGTTTATCTGGTGGGGGTTCACCCCTCCACTTT. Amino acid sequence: CASSLSGGGSPLHF.

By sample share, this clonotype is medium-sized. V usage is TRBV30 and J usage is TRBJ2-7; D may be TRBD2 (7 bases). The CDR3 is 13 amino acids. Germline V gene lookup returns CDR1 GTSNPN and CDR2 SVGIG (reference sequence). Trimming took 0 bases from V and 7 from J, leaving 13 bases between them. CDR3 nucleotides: TGTGCCTGGAGTGTACGCGGGGGCGGTGAGCAGTACTTC. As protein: CAWSVRGGGEQYF.

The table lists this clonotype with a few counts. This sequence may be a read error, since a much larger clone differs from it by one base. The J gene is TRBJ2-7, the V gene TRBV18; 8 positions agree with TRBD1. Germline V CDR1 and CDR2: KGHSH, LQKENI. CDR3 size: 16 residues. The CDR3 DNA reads TGTGTCAGCTCACCGAATCTACCGGGACAGGCCTACGAGCAGTACTTC. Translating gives CVSSPNLPGQAYEQYF.

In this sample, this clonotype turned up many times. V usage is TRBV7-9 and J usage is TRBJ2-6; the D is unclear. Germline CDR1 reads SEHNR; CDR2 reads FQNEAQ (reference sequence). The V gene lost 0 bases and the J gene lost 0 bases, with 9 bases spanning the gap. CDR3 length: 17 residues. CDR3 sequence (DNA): TGTGCCAGCAGCTTAGCGGGAACGGTCTCTGGGGCCAACGTCCTGACTTTC. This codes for CASSLAGTVSGANVLTF.

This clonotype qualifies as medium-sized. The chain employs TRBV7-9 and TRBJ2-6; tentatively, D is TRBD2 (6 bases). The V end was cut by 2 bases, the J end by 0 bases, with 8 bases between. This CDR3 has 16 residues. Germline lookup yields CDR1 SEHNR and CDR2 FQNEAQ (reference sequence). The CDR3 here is CASSLILASGANVLTF. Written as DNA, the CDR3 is TGTGCCAGCAGCTTAATACTAGCCTCTGGGGCCAACGTCCTGACTTTC.

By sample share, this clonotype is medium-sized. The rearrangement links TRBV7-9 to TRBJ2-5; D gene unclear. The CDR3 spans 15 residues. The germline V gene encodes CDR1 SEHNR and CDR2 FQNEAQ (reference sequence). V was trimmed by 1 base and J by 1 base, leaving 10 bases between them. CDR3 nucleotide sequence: TGTGCCAGCAGCTTAGTTGAGGAGCCCCAAGAGACCCAGTACTTC. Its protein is CASSLVEEPQETQYF.

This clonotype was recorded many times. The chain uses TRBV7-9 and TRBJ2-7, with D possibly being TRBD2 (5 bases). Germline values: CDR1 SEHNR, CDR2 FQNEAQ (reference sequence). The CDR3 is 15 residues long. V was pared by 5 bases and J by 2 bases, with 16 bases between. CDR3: CASSHGDSSPYEQYF. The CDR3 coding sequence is TGTGCCAGCAGCCACGGGGATAGCTCCCCCTACGAGCAGTACTTC.

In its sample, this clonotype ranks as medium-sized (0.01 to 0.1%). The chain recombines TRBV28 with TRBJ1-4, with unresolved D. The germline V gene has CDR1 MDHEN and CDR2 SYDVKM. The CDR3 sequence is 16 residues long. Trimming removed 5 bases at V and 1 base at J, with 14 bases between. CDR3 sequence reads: CASSLLPEGTNEKLFF. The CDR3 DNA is TGTGCCAGCAGTCTCCTGCCTGAGGGAACTAATGAAAAACTGTTTTTT.

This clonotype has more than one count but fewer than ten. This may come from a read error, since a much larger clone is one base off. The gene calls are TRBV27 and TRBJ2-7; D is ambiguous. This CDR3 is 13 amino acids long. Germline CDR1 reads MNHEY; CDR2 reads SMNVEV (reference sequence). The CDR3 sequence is CASRGSWVNEQCF. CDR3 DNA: TGTGCCAGCAGGGGCTCCTGGGTCAACGAGCAGTGCTTC.

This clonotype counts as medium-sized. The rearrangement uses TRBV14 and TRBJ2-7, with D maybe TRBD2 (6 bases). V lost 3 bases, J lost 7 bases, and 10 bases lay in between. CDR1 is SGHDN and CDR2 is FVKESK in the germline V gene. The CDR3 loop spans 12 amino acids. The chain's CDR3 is CASSQDYWEQYF. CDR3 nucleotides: TGTGCCAGCAGCCAGGACTACTGGGAGCAGTACTTC. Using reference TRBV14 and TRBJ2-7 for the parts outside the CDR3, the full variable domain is EAGVTQFPSHSVIEKGQTVTLRCDPISGHDNLYWYRRVMGKEIKFLLHFVKESKQDESGMPNNRFLAERTGGTYSTLKVQPAELEDSGVYFCASSQDYWEQYFGPGTRLTVT.

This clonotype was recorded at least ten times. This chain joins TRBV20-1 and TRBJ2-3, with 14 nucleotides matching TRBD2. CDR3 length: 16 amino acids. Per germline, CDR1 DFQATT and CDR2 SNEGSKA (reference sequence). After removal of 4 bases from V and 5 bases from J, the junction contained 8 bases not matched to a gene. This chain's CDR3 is CSAKGTSGSFVDTQYF. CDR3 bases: TGCAGTGCTAAAGGGACTAGCGGGAGCTTTGTAGATACGCAGTATTTT.

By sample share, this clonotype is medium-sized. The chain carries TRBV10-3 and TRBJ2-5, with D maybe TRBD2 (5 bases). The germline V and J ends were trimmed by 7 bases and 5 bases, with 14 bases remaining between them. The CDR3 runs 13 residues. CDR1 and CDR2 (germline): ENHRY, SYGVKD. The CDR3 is CAIKDSMMETQYF. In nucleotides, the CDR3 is TGTGCCATCAAGGACTCCATGATGGAGACCCAGTACTTC.

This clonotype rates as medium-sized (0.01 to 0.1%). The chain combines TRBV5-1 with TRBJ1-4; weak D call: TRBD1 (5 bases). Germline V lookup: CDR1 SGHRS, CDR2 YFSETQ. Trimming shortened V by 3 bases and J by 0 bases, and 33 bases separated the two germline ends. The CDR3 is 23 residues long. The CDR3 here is CASSSNPGPLSVAVFATNEKLFF. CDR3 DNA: TGCGCCAGCAGCTCTAACCCAGGGCCCTTGTCGGTAGCCGTATTTGCAACTAATGAAAAACTGTTTTTT.

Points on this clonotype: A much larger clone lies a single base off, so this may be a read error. The CDR3 nucleotides read TGCGGTGCTTTTGGGGGACTAGCGGGAGCGGGGGAGCAGTACTTC. Protein sequence: CGAFGGLAGAGEQYF. The gene calls are TRBV20-1 and TRBJ2-7, with 14 nucleotides matching TRBD2. The CDR3 spans 15 residues. Germline CDR1 and CDR2: DFQATT and SNEGSKA (reference sequence).

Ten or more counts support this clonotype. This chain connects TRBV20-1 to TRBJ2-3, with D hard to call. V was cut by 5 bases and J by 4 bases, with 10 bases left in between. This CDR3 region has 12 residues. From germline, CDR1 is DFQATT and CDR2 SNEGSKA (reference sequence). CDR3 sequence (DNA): TGCAGTGCTCATTCTCCCCCAGATACGCAGTATTTT. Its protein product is CSAHSPPDTQYF.

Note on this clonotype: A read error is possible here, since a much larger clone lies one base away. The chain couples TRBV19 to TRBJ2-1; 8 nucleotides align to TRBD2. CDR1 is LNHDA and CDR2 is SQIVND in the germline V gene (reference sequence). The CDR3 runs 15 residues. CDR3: CASSITSGSYNGQFF. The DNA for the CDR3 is TGTGCCAGTAGTATCACTAGCGGTTCCTACAATGGGCAGTTCTTC. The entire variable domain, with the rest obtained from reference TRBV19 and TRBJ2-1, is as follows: DGGITQSPKYLFRKEGQNVTLSCEQNLNHDAMYWYRQDPGQGLRLIYYSQIVNDFQKGDIAEGYSVSREKKESFPLTVTSAQKNPTAFYLCASSITSGSYNGQFFGPGTRLTVL.

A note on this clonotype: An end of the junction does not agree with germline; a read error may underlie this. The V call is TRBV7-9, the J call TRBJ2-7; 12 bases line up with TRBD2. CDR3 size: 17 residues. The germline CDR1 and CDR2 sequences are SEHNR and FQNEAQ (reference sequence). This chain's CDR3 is CASSFPWTSGNSYDQYF. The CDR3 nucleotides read TGTGCCAGCAGCTTCCCTTGGACTAGCGGGAACTCCTACGATCAGTACTTC. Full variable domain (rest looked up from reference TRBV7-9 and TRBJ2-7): DTGVSQNPRHKITKRGQNVTFRCDPISEHNRLYWYRQTLGQGPEFLTYFQNEAQLEKSRLLSDRFSAERPKGSFSTLEIQRTEQGDSAMYLCASSFPWTSGNSYDQYFGPGTRLTVT.

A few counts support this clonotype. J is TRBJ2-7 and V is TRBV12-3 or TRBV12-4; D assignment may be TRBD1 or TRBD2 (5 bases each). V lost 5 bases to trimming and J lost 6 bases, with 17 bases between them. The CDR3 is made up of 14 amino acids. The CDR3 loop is CASSPDWGRGEQYF. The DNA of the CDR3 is TGTGCCAGCAGTCCCGACTGGGGGAGAGGCGAGCAGTACTTC.

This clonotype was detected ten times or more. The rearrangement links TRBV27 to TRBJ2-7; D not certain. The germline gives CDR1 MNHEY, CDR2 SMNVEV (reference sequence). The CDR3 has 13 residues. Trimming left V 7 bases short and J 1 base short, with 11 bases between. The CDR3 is CASKYSQSYEQYF. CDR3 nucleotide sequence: TGTGCCAGCAAGTACAGCCAATCCTACGAGCAGTACTTC.